Following are 16 T cell receptor beta chains from one sample sequenced in a study of identical twins. TCRdb re-called the 5' RACE reads with MiXCR, one entry per CDR3 protein. The sample contains approximately 500,000 distinct CDR3 sequences, 12% to 15% of which appear only once. These data also formed part of another study, on yellow fever vaccine responses in identical twins.

The sample taken for sequencing was CD4+ T cells sorted from blood. The source is a woman younger than 35 in good health.

V and J are TRBV12-3 or TRBV12-4 and TRBJ2-7, with 8 bases identical to TRBD2. V shed 5 bases and J 6 bases; nucleotides not matched to a gene: 6. This CDR3 contains 13 residues. The CDR3 DNA reads TGTGCCAGCAGTCTTAGCGGGGTCGGCGAGCAGTACGTC. Translated: CASSLSGVGEQYV.

CDR3 DNA sequence: TGTGCCAGCAGTCCCCGGGGCCACACAGATACGCAGTATTTT. Translating gives CASSPRGHTDTQYF. The gene calls are TRBV28 and TRBJ2-3; the D call may be TRBD1 or TRBD2 (5 bases each). The CDR3 has 14 residues. V gave up 5 bases and J gave up 2 bases, with 11 bases separating them. Germline V CDR1 and CDR2: MDHEN, SYDVKM.

This clonotype has just a few counts. The J gene is TRBJ2-7, the V gene TRBV20-1, with 11 bases identical to TRBD2. Germline CDR1 and CDR2: DFQATT and SNEGSKA (reference sequence). After removal of 6 bases from V and 3 bases from J, the junction contained 7 bases not matched to a gene. There are 14 residues in the CDR3. In DNA, the CDR3 is TGCAGTGCCTTTGGGCTAGCGGGGGGCTACGAGCAGTACGTC. Translated, it gives CSAFGLAGGYEQYV.

This clonotype was detected a few times. This chain connects TRBV27 to TRBJ2-1; D uncertain. V was trimmed by 6 bases and J by 0 bases, leaving 12 bases between them. The CDR3 loop spans 15 amino acids. From germline, CDR1 is MNHEY and CDR2 SMNVEV (reference sequence). This chain's CDR3 is CASRGYMSSYNEQFF. For the CDR3, the DNA is TGTGCCAGCAGGGGATACATGAGCTCCTACAATGAGCAGTTCTTC.

In its sample, this clonotype was seen a few times. The chain has TRBV19 and TRBJ2-1, with 8 bases that match TRBD2. Germline CDR1 is LNHDA and CDR2 is SQIVND (reference sequence). This CDR3 is built from 14 residues. The V gene end was trimmed by 7 bases and the J gene end by 3 bases; junction bases not matched to a gene: 5. The CDR3 here is CASNTGTSYNEQFF. CDR3 nucleotide sequence: TGTGCCAGTAACACCGGGACTAGCTACAATGAGCAGTTCTTC.

The sample holds a few counts of this clonotype. A read error may account for a junction end that differs from germline. V is TRBV12-3 or TRBV12-4 and J is TRBJ2-1; perhaps D is TRBD1 or TRBD2 (5 bases each). This CDR3 is built from 13 residues. CDR3 residues: CASSLVGRPKQFF. The DNA of the CDR3 is TGTGCCAGCAGCTTAGTGGGACGGCCTAAGCAGTTCTTC.

In regard to this clonotype: This may be a read error, as it is one base from a much larger clone. V usage is TRBV5-1 and J usage is TRBJ2-1; perhaps TRBD2 as D (5 bases). The CDR3 is made up of 14 amino acids. The germline CDR1 and CDR2 sequences are SGHRS and YFSETQ. The CDR3 loop is CTSSLEVGKDEQFF. The CDR3 DNA sequence: TGCACCAGCAGCTTGGAGGTAGGGAAGGATGAGCAGTTCTTC.

This clonotype has just a few counts. This chain uses TRBV2 with TRBJ2-3; D unresolved. The CDR3 extends over 13 amino acids. V was cut by 1 base and J by 5 bases, with 7 bases left in between. Germline V gene lookup returns CDR1 SNHLY and CDR2 FYNNEI. The CDR3 bases are TGTGCCAGCAGTGAAGGCCAGAGAGATACGCAGTATTTT. Encoded protein: CASSEGQRDTQYF. The variable domain in full, completed from reference TRBV2 and TRBJ2-3, reads EPEVTQTPSHQVTQMGQEVILRCVPISNHLYFYWYRQILGQKVEFLVSFYNNEISEKSEIFDDQFSVERPDGSNFTLKIRSTKLEDSAMYFCASSEGQRDTQYFGPGTRLTVL.

This clonotype was recorded a few times. V gene TRBV7-9 combines with J gene TRBJ1-1; D is ambiguous. This CDR3 spans 13 amino acids. Germline V gene lookup returns CDR1 SEHNR and CDR2 FQNEAQ (reference sequence). V was cut by 5 bases and J by 6 bases, with 13 bases left in between. The CDR3 sequence: CASSQTTASEAFF. In DNA, the CDR3 is TGTGCCAGCAGCCAAACAACTGCCTCTGAAGCTTTCTTT.

J is TRBJ1-2 and V is TRBV7-9, with D possibly TRBD1 on 6 matching bases. Germline loops: CDR1 SEHNR, CDR2 FQNEAQ (reference sequence). Trimming stripped 4 bases from V and 8 bases from J, with 14 bases between. The CDR3 runs to 13 residues. The CDR3 region has the DNA TGTGCCAGCAGCTCCACAGGGTTGAGGGGCTACACCTTC. Encoded protein: CASSSTGLRGYTF.

The V and J genes are TRBV5-5 and TRBJ2-6, with D possibly being TRBD2 (6 bases). The CDR3 runs to 16 residues. Trimming took 4 bases from V and 4 from J, leaving 15 bases between them. CDR1 is SGHKS and CDR2 is YYEKEE in the germline V gene (reference sequence). The DNA for the CDR3 is TGTGCCAGCAGCCGGTCGGAGGGATCGGGGGCCAACGTCCTGACTTTC. Protein: CASSRSEGSGANVLTF.

This clonotype was counted between two and nine times. This chain joins TRBV12-5 and TRBJ2-4; D might be TRBD1 (5 bases). Germline CDR1 reads LGHNT; CDR2 reads FRNRAP. The CDR3 totals 15 residues. With 1 base removed from V and 0 bases from J, the gap between germline ends came to 7 bases. This chain's CDR3 is CASGLGQLAKNIQYF. For the CDR3, the DNA is TGTGCTAGTGGTTTGGGACAGCTAGCCAAAAACATTCAGTACTTC.

This clonotype was seen a handful of times. The V and J genes are TRBV12-3 or TRBV12-4 and TRBJ2-7, with 7 positions matching TRBD1. V trimming: 5 bases; J trimming: 4 bases; junction bases outside the gene matches: 5. The CDR3 extends over 13 amino acids. CDR3 sequence: CASSVDRDYEQYV. CDR3 nucleotide sequence: TGTGCCAGCAGTGTCGACAGGGATTACGAGCAGTACGTC.

This clonotype was counted only a few times. This chain connects TRBV29-1 to TRBJ2-5, with TRBD2 matching over 9 bases. Germline V gives CDR1 SQVTM, CDR2 ANQGSEA. V shed 1 base, J shed 1 base, and the junction held 7 bases outside the gene matches. CDR3 length equals 16 residues. The CDR3 loop reads CSVEVTLAGFQETQYF. Written as DNA, the CDR3 is TGCAGCGTTGAAGTGACTCTAGCGGGATTCCAAGAGACCCAGTACTTC.

This chain joins TRBV29-1 and TRBJ2-7, with D possibly matching TRBD2 (5 bases). The germline V gene has CDR1 SQVTM and CDR2 ANQGSEA. This CDR3 has 13 residues. V was trimmed by 6 bases and J by 2 bases, leaving 14 bases between them. The CDR3 DNA reads as TGCAGCGTCGGGCCAGGAGGCGCCTACGAGCAGTACTTC. Translated: CSVGPGGAYEQYF.

The V call is TRBV5-1, the J call TRBJ2-3, with 8 nucleotides matching TRBD2. Germline V lookup: CDR1 SGHRS, CDR2 YFSETQ. This CDR3 is built from 14 residues. With V trimmed by 1 base and J by 6 bases, 4 bases remained unmatched. The CDR3 DNA reads as TGCGCCAGCAGCTTGTTTAGCGGGGAGGATACGCAGTATTTT. As protein: CASSLFSGEDTQYF.